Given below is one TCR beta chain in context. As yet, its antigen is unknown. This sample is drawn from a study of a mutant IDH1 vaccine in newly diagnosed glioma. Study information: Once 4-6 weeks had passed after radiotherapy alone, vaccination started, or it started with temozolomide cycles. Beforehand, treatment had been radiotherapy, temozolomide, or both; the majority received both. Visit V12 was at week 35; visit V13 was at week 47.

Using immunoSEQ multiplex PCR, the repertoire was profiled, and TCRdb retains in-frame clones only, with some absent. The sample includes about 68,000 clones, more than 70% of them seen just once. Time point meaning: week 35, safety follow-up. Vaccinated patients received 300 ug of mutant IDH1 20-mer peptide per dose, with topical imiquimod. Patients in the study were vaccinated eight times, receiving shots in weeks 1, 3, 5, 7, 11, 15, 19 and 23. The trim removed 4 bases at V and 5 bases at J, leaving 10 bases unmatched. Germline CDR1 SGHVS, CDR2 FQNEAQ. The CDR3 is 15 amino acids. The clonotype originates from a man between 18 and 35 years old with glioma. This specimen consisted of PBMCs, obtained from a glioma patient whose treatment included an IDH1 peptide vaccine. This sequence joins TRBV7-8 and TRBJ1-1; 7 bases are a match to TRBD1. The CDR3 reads CASSWATGDETEAFF. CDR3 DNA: TGTGCCAGCAGCTGGGCCACAGGGGATGAGACTGAAGCTTTCTTT.